One and the same sample provided the 9 T cell receptor beta chains below, sequenced in a study of CD4+ T cells in melanoma. TCRdb keeps only in-frame clones here, not all; method: immunoSEQ multiplex PCR. This table holds roughly 150,000 clones, around 90% found once. Receptor source: a human donor with melanoma.

This clone was observed a single time. The chain joins TRBV7-9 to TRBJ2-5; D is unclear. This CDR3 spans 15 amino acids. Germline V CDR1 and CDR2: SEHNR, FQNEAQ (reference sequence). V shed 5 bases and J shed 1 base, with 14 bases lying between them. CDR3 sequence reads: CASSPSDTLQETQYF. DNA of the CDR3: TGTGCCAGCAGCCCTTCAGACACGCTCCAAGAGACCCAGTACTTC.

The genes are TRBV4-1 and TRBJ2-5; a weak D match, TRBD2 (6 bases). V was clipped by 0 bases and J by 5 bases, with 10 bases between them. Germline assignment: CDR1 MGHRA and CDR2 YSYEKL. The CDR3 spans 14 residues. For the CDR3, the DNA is TGCGCCAGCAGCCAAGAGGGGGGATGGGAGACCCAGTACTTC. Residues: CASSQEGGWETQYF.

The chain links TRBV11-2 to TRBJ1-2; 7 bases match TRBD1. The V gene end was trimmed by 5 bases and the J gene end by 8 bases; junction bases not matched to a gene: 14. The CDR3 totals 15 residues. The V gene's germline CDR1 is SGHAT and CDR2 FQNNGV. The CDR3 sequence: CASSPNRDRGQGYTF. The CDR3 bases are TGTGCCAGCAGCCCTAACCGGGACAGAGGGCAAGGCTACACCTTC.

The rearrangement links TRBV5-1 to TRBJ2-3, with TRBD1 matching over 8 bases. The junction had 7 bases not matched to a gene; V was cut back by 4 bases and J by 0 bases. The CDR3 sequence is 16 residues long. Germline V gene sequence: CDR1 SGHRS, CDR2 YFSETQ. CDR3 nucleotides: TGCGCCAGCAGCAAGGGACAGGACTCAAGCACAGATACGCAGTATTTT. Translation gives CASSKGQDSSTDTQYF.

The chain recombines TRBV6-6 with TRBJ1-5; possibly TRBD1 for D (6 bases). The CDR3 sequence is 15 residues long. Germline loops: CDR1 MNHNY, CDR2 SVGAGI (reference sequence). V lost 6 bases and J 1 base, leaving 13 bases between the germline ends. The CDR3 is CASSPQGKSNQPQHF. The CDR3 DNA is TGTGCCAGCAGCCCCCAGGGGAAGAGCAATCAGCCCCAGCATTTT.

This chain connects TRBV7-3 to TRBJ2-2, with 7 positions matching TRBD1. From germline, CDR1 is SGHTA and CDR2 FQGTGA. The CDR3 is 17 residues long. Germline trimming cut 4 bases from V and 4 bases from J; bases unmatched to any gene: 12. CDR3 residues: CASSSNARGRGTGELFF. Here the CDR3 DNA reads TGTGCCAGCAGCTCGAATGCGAGGGGGCGAGGCACCGGGGAGCTGTTTTTT.

This chain joins TRBV4-1 and TRBJ1-4; D perhaps matches TRBD1 (6 bases). The CDR3 extends over 14 amino acids. From germline, CDR1 is MGHRA and CDR2 YSYEKL. V lost 5 bases and J lost 5, with 12 bases in between. The CDR3 reads CASSSGAVNEKLFF. The CDR3 nucleotides read TGCGCCAGCAGCTCAGGGGCCGTGAATGAAAAACTGTTTTTT.

This chain joins TRBV2 and TRBJ1-2; D is perhaps TRBD1 (5 bases). This CDR3 has 13 residues. The V gene lost 7 bases and the J gene lost 6 bases, with 15 bases spanning the gap. The germline V gene has CDR1 SNHLY and CDR2 FYNNEI. CDR3 DNA sequence: TGTGCCAGCAATGGGCAGGGTATCGATGGCTACACCTTC. Its translation is CASNGQGIDGYTF.

The chain links TRBV27 to TRBJ1-2; TRBD1 aligns across 8 bases. The J segment lost 8 bases and the V segment lost 0 bases, leaving 14 bases of the junction unmatched. The CDR3 has 17 amino acids. Germline CDR1 MNHEY, CDR2 SMNVEV (reference sequence). The CDR3, as DNA: TGTGCCAGCAGTTTATCCGGCCTCCACAGGGGGAAAGGAGGCTACACCTTC. Residues: CASSLSGLHRGKGGYTF.